The TCR beta chain described here comes from a study of blood T cells in healthy people across ages. This clonotype appeared a few times. Trimming took 1 base from V and 0 from J, leaving 9 bases between them. CDR1 SNHLY and CDR2 FYNNEI come from the germline V gene. The CDR3 contains 15 residues. With a J-beta primer mix and a sample-barcoded 5' primer, a second PCR ran about 6 to 11 cycles. Using its own MiXCR run on the 5' RACE reads, TCRdb lists one record per CDR3 protein. The sample has some 640,000 distinct CDR3 sequences, about 30% seen once; the top ten hold roughly 14%. The sequencing input was blood. The sequence was obtained from an elderly woman in good health. This chain joins TRBV2 and TRBJ1-1; the D is unclear. The chain's CDR3 is CASSEVRTMNTEAFF. The CDR3 DNA is TGTGCCAGCAGTGAAGTGAGGACGATGAACACTGAAGCTTTCTTT.